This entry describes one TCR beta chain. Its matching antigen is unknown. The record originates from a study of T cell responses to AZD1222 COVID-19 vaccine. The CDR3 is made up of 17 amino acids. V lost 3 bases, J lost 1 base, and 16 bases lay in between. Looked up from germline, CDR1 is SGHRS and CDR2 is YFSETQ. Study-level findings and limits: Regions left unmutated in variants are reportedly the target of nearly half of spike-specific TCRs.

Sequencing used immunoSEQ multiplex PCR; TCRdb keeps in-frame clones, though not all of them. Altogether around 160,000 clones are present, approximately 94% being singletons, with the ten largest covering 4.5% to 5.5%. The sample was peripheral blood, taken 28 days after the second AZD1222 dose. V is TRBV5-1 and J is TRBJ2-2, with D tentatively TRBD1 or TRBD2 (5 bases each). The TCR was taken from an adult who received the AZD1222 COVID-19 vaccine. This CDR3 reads CASSSNAGTQNTGELFF. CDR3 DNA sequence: TGCGCCAGCAGCTCAAACGCCGGGACGCAGAACACCGGGGAGCTGTTTTTT.